Shown below are 11 T cell receptor beta chains from a single sample sequenced in a study of blood T cell repertoires in COVID-19. Profiling relied on immunoSEQ multiplex PCR, and the TCRdb table lists in-frame clones only, not all of them. The sample shows roughly 220,000 clones, roughly 90% of them seen only once. The material sequenced was PBMCs or T cells enriched from blood (not recorded which). Every receptor here comes from a woman aged 40 to 50 with acute COVID-19.

The V gene is TRBV18, the J gene TRBJ1-2; tentative D call: TRBD1 (6 bases). There are 14 residues in the CDR3. From germline, CDR1 is KGHSH and CDR2 LQKENI. Trimming removed 6 bases at V and 6 bases at J, with 17 bases between. CDR3 residues: CASSSQGVGDGYTF. As DNA, the CDR3 is TGTGCCAGCTCCTCACAGGGAGTTGGGGATGGCTACACCTTC.

The chain is built from TRBV5-4 and TRBJ1-4, with 7 bases aligning to TRBD1. The CDR3 runs to 16 residues. Trimming at V came to 1 base and at J to 7 bases, leaving 10 bases not matched to a gene. The germline CDR1 and CDR2 sequences are SGHNT and YYREEE (reference sequence). CDR3 sequence reads: CASSLQSNRGSEKLFF. CDR3 bases: TGTGCCAGCAGCTTGCAATCTAACAGGGGTAGTGAAAAACTGTTTTTT.

The chain is built from TRBV19 and TRBJ1-5; TRBD1 matches at 7 bases. This CDR3 region has 15 residues. Germline V gene lookup returns CDR1 LNHDA and CDR2 SQIVND (reference sequence). After removal of 3 bases from V and 2 bases from J, the junction contained 4 bases not matched to a gene. CDR3 region: CASSIGQAGNQPQHF. The CDR3 nucleotides are TGTGCCAGTAGTATCGGACAGGCGGGCAATCAGCCCCAGCATTTT.

Here the CDR3 DNA reads TGTGCCAGCAGCTTAGATCTCTCTGGAAACACCATATATTTT. Translating it yields CASSLDLSGNTIYF. V usage is TRBV11-2 and J usage is TRBJ1-3; D is undetermined. Germline V lookup: CDR1 SGHAT, CDR2 FQNNGV. The CDR3 sequence is 14 residues long. Trimming shortened V by 0 bases and J by 0 bases, and 3 bases separated the two germline ends.

The rearrangement uses TRBV3-1 (or the pseudogene TRBV3-2) and TRBJ1-2, with 7 bases that match TRBD1. CDR1 is LGHDT and CDR2 is YNNKEL in the germline V gene (reference sequence). The CDR3 has 15 residues. With V trimmed by 4 bases and J by 5 bases, 10 bases remained unmatched. The DNA for the CDR3 is TGTGCCAGCAGCCCCCCAAATCTGGGACAGTATGGCTACACCTTC. The encoded protein is CASSPPNLGQYGYTF.

The chain employs TRBV5-1 and TRBJ1-2; D not certain. Germline CDR1 reads SGHRS; CDR2 reads YFSETQ. V was cut by 0 bases and J by 5 bases, with 11 bases left in between. The CDR3 is made up of 14 amino acids. The CDR3 DNA follows: TGCGCCAGCAGCTTGGGTCAGGAAGGATATGGCTACACCTTC. It is translated as CASSLGQEGYGYTF.

The chain combines TRBV11-2 with TRBJ2-3; D gene unclear. Germline loops: CDR1 SGHAT, CDR2 FQNNGV. V lost 4 bases and J lost 4, with 12 bases in between. This CDR3 contains 14 residues. CDR3: CASSSTGVADTQYF. The CDR3 DNA reads TGTGCCAGCAGCTCCACGGGTGTGGCAGATACGCAGTATTTT.

V gene TRBV19 combines with J gene TRBJ2-4; the D gene is possibly TRBD2 (5 bases). The CDR3 consists of 14 residues. The germline V gene encodes CDR1 LNHDA and CDR2 SQIVND (reference sequence). Trimming took 4 bases from V and 5 from J, leaving 12 bases between them. CDR3 region: CASSRIGDQNIQYF. The CDR3 nucleotides read TGTGCCAGTAGTAGGATCGGGGATCAAAACATTCAGTACTTC. The full variable domain, in which reference TRBV19 and TRBJ2-4 provide the parts outside the CDR3, is DGGITQSPKYLFRKEGQNVTLSCEQNLNHDAMYWYRQDPGQGLRLIYYSQIVNDFQKGDIAEGYSVSREKKESFPLTVTSAQKNPTAFYLCASSRIGDQNIQYFGAGTRLSVL.

The chain has TRBV5-6 and TRBJ2-3, with a possible D match to TRBD2 (6 bases). Germline V gene sequence: CDR1 SGHDT, CDR2 YYEEEE. CDR3 length: 15 residues. V was clipped by 6 bases and J by 3 bases, with 17 bases between them. CDR3 protein: CASTVPNGRTDTQYF. CDR3 nucleotide sequence: TGTGCCAGCACCGTCCCCAATGGGAGGACAGATACGCAGTATTTT.

The rearrangement links TRBV6-5 to TRBJ1-2; no firm D call. The CDR3 is 12 amino acids. Trimming left V 2 bases short and J 10 bases short, with 11 bases between. Germline assignment: CDR1 MNHEY and CDR2 SVGAGI. The CDR3 loop reads CASSYATENYTF. The CDR3 nucleotides are TGTGCCAGCAGTTACGCGACTGAAAACTACACCTTC.

The chain combines TRBV19 with TRBJ1-1; D is possibly TRBD1 (5 bases). Per the germline V gene, CDR1 is LNHDA and CDR2 is SQIVND (reference sequence). V was cut by 10 bases and J by 2 bases, with 17 bases left in between. This CDR3 is built from 14 residues. The CDR3 loop is CATANWGVNTEAFF. In DNA form, the CDR3 reads TGTGCCACGGCAAATTGGGGGGTAAACACTGAAGCTTTCTTT.